Below are 8 T cell receptor beta chains sequenced from a single sample in a study of T cell responses to AZD1222 COVID-19 vaccine. The protocol was immunoSEQ multiplex PCR, while the TCRdb copy is restricted to in-frame clones and leaves out a portion. The sample holds roughly 110,000 clones; around 90% are singletons and the top ten take 20% to 25%. The specimen comprised peripheral blood, sampled on day 0 of AZD1222 vaccination. The source is an adult in good health.

This chain connects TRBV12-5 to TRBJ2-2; 9 bases agree with TRBD1. The CDR3 is made up of 20 amino acids. Germline V gene sequence: CDR1 LGHNT, CDR2 FRNRAP. V was pared by 6 bases and J by 3 bases, with 20 bases of the junction left unmatched. CDR3 sequence (DNA): TGTGCTAGTGGACGACTACTCGGGACAGGGAACGGGGTGGACACCGGGGAGCTGTTTTTT. Amino acid sequence: CASGRLLGTGNGVDTGELFF.

The rearrangement links TRBV5-1 to TRBJ1-2; 7 positions agree with TRBD1. Germline CDR1 and CDR2: SGHRS and YFSETQ. Unmatched junction bases numbered 10, after V lost 4 bases and J lost 7 bases. The CDR3 extends over 14 amino acids. The CDR3 spells CASSIRDSQGGYTF. Written as DNA, the CDR3 is TGCGCCAGCAGCATAAGGGACAGTCAGGGTGGCTACACCTTC.

The chain uses TRBV6-5 and TRBJ1-5, with 9 bases aligning to TRBD1. This CDR3 region has 15 residues. Germline V CDR1 and CDR2: MNHEY, SVGAGI. Germline trimming cut 6 bases from V and 4 bases from J; bases unmatched to any gene: 7. CDR3 sequence: CASRRQGEGNQPQHF. CDR3 bases: TGTGCCAGCAGAAGACAGGGGGAAGGGAATCAGCCCCAGCATTTT.

V is TRBV6-5 and J is TRBJ2-7; D might be TRBD1 (7 bases). The germline V and J ends were trimmed by 6 bases and 3 bases, with 18 bases remaining between them. Germline loops: CDR1 MNHEY, CDR2 SVGAGI. The CDR3 loop spans 15 amino acids. CDR3 protein: CASSTGVWRGYEQYF. The CDR3 nucleotides are TGTGCCAGCAGCACAGGGGTATGGAGGGGCTACGAGCAGTACTTC.

This clone was counted once. The V call is TRBV30, the J call TRBJ2-1; 7 bases line up with TRBD1. Germline CDR1 GTSNPN, CDR2 SVGIG (reference sequence). The CDR3 has 13 residues. Losses at the gene ends were 8 bases for V and 6 bases for J; bases not matched to a gene: 10. The CDR3, as DNA: TGTGCCAGAGCGAGAGCAGGGGGCAATGAGCAGTTCTTC. It encodes CARARAGGNEQFF.

The CDR3: CASSPTVPSTDTQYF. In DNA form, the CDR3 reads TGTGCCAGCTCCCCGACCGTCCCAAGCACAGATACGCAGTATTTT. V and J are TRBV18 and TRBJ2-3; D not resolved. V was pared by 6 bases and J by 0 bases, with 13 bases between. This CDR3 is built from 15 residues. The germline V gene encodes CDR1 KGHSH and CDR2 LQKENI.

The chain uses TRBV19 and TRBJ1-4; 7 bases are shared with TRBD1. V gave up 2 bases and J gave up 8 bases; unmatched junction bases: 5. The germline V gene has CDR1 LNHDA and CDR2 SQIVND (reference sequence). This CDR3 comprises 14 residues. CDR3 coding DNA: TGTGCCAGTAGTATAAAGGGGGCTGGGGAAAAACTGTTTTTT. As protein: CASSIKGAGEKLFF.

The gene calls are TRBV7-9 and TRBJ1-2, with D unresolved. The length of the CDR3 is 13 residues. The V gene lost 2 bases and the J gene lost 3 bases, with 7 bases spanning the gap. CDR1 and CDR2 from the germline V gene are SEHNR and FQNEAQ (reference sequence). The CDR3 sequence: CASSLNSDYGYTF. In DNA, the CDR3 is TGTGCCAGCAGCTTAAATTCCGACTATGGCTACACCTTC.